The rows below give T cell receptor beta chains drawn from one sample of a study of early T cells in non-severe SARS-CoV-2 infection. TCRdb independently ran MiXCR on the 5' RACE reads; one entry per CDR3 protein. This table holds about 35,000 distinct CDR3 sequences, 4.5% to 7% found once. The material was whole blood, obtained at baseline. The receptors stem from an adult who was a healthcare worker with PCR-confirmed SARS-CoV-2 infection or an uninfected control (not recorded which). Both conserved end residues are part of each CDR3. A D gene is named only where the DNA matches it firmly. Expanded clones are given a class, and other clones once, few, many or no size at all.

>NA|many|TRBV6-1|TRBJ2-2
CASSEGHMNTGELFF
TGTGCCAGCAGTGAAGGACATATGAACACCGGGGAGCTGTTTTTT
>TRBD1|NA|TRBV28|TRBJ2-7
CASRFTGTGAGEQYF
TGTGCCAGCAGATTCACCGGGACAGGGGCGGGTGAGCAGTACTTC
>NA|many|TRBV20-1|TRBJ1-5
CSARDNPDSSNQPQHF
TGCAGTGCTAGAGATAACCCGGACAGTAGCAATCAGCCCCAGCATTTT
>NA|NA|TRBV28|TRBJ2-7
CASNPRTVSYEQYF
TGTGCCAGCAACCCCAGGACGGTCTCCTACGAGCAGTACTTC
>TRBD1|many|TRBV6-4|TRBJ1-2
CASSGLITGGIDGYTF
TGTGCCAGCAGTGGCCTCATAACAGGGGGCATCGATGGCTACACCTTC
>TRBD2|many|TRBV10-3|TRBJ2-3
CAITGTSEGTDTQYF
TGTGCCATCACCGGGACTAGCGAGGGCACAGATACGCAGTATTTT
>NA|many|TRBV6-6|TRBJ2-1
CASSRGNEQFF
TGTGCCAGCAGCCGGGGGAATGAGCAGTTCTTC
>TRBD1|many|TRBV25-1|TRBJ1-1
CASSAPGQVTEAFF
TGTGCCAGCAGTGCTCCGGGACAGGTCACTGAAGCTTTCTTT
>NA|many|TRBV5-1|TRBJ1-6
CASSPRRGTGSPLHF
TGCGCCAGCAGCCCGCGGCGAGGGACGGGTTCACCCCTCCACTTT
>NA|many|TRBV7-2|TRBJ2-3
CASSSSGPDTQYF
TGTGCCAGCAGCTCCAGCGGTCCGGATACGCAGTATTTT
>NA|many|TRBV7-9|TRBJ2-5
CASSGGSQETQYF
TGTGCCAGCAGCGGGGGGAGCCAAGAGACCCAGTACTTC
>NA|many|TRBV5-4|TRBJ2-5
CASSLGPQETQYF
TGTGCCAGCAGCCTGGGACCTCAAGAGACCCAGTACTTC
>TRBD1|many|TRBV7-8|TRBJ2-7
CASSLRQGPYEQYF
TGTGCCAGCAGCCTTAGACAGGGACCCTACGAGCAGTACTTC
>NA|many|TRBV29-1|TRBJ2-7
CSVRLGPEQYF
TGCAGCGTCCGGCTAGGACCCGAGCAGTACTTC
>NA|NA|TRBV7-2|TRBJ1-4
CASSFRATNEKLFF
TGTGCCAGCAGCTTCCGAGCCACTAATGAAAAACTGTTTTTT
>NA|NA|TRBV7-9|TRBJ1-2
CASSLPGQNYGYTF
TGTGCCAGCAGCTTACCCGGACAGAACTATGGCTACACCTTC
>TRBD1|many|TRBV29-1|TRBJ1-3
CSVARQGWENTIYF
TGCAGCGTTGCCCGACAGGGATGGGAAAACACCATATATTTT
>TRBD1|NA|TRBV6-1|TRBJ1-1
CATVPGQPNTEAFF
TGTGCCACCGTCCCGGGACAGCCGAACACTGAAGCTTTCTTT
>TRBD2|many|TRBV5-1|TRBJ2-1
CASSRTSGSYNEQFF
TGCGCCAGCAGCCGAACTAGCGGGAGTTACAATGAGCAGTTCTTC
>NA|many|TRBV24-1|TRBJ2-3
CATSVGATDTQYF
TGTGCCACCAGTGTGGGGGCCACAGATACGCAGTATTTT
>TRBD2|many|TRBV5-4|TRBJ2-1
CASSLIAREDYEQFF
TGTGCCAGCAGCTTGATTGCGCGGGAGGATTATGAGCAGTTCTTC
>TRBD1|many|TRBV20-1|TRBJ1-2
CSANIIRTGGYGYTF
TGCAGTGCTAACATTATACGGACAGGGGGCTATGGCTACACCTTC
>NA|many|TRBV25-1|TRBJ1-6
CASSELAARSPLHF
TGTGCCAGCAGTGAATTGGCAGCGCGGTCACCCCTCCACTTT
>TRBD1|many|TRBV11-3|TRBJ2-5
CASSPRTGEQETQYF
TGTGCCAGCAGCCCTAGGACAGGTGAACAAGAGACCCAGTACTTC
>NA|many|TRBV20-1|TRBJ1-2
CSAQPPGYFYGYTF
TGCAGTGCCCAGCCGCCGGGCTACTTCTATGGCTACACCTTC
>TRBD1|few|TRBV5-8|TRBJ2-7
CASHLPGTGAYEQYF
TGTGCCAGCCACCTTCCCGGGACAGGGGCCTACGAGCAGTACTTC
>NA|many|TRBV2|TRBJ1-2
CASSPRPWSNYGYTF
TGTGCCAGCAGCCCGCGCCCATGGTCTAACTATGGCTACACCTTC
>NA|NA|TRBV4-1|TRBJ2-7
CASSQDLTIPYEQYF
TGCGCCAGCAGCCAAGATTTGACTATCCCCTACGAGCAGTACTTC
>TRBD2|NA|TRBV6-5|TRBJ2-4
CASTQLGGGAIQYF
TGTGCCAGCACCCAACTGGGCGGGGGGGCCATTCAGTACTTC
>NA|many|TRBV7-2|TRBJ1-6
CASSLTPSNSPLHF
TGTGCCAGCAGCTTGACGCCATCTAATTCACCCCTCCACTTT
>NA|many|TRBV6-5|TRBJ2-5
CASRSGGEETQYF
TGTGCCAGCAGGTCAGGCGGGGAAGAGACCCAGTACTTC
>TRBD1|many|TRBV10-3|TRBJ1-1
CAISEGTGRSFF
TGTGCCATCAGTGAGGGGACAGGGAGGTCTTTCTTT
>TRBD2|many|TRBV27|TRBJ2-1
CASSNSANPGLGYNEQFF
TGTGCCAGCAGTAACAGCGCCAATCCGGGACTAGGGTACAATGAGCAGTTCTTC
>TRBD2|NA|TRBV7-2|TRBJ2-1
CASSSGLAGSIDEQFF
TGTGCCAGCAGCTCGGGACTAGCGGGAAGTATAGATGAGCAGTTCTTC
>TRBD2|many|TRBV5-1|TRBJ2-1
CASSRQTSGTVNEQFF
TGCGCCAGCAGCCGCCAGACTAGCGGGACTGTAAATGAGCAGTTCTTC
>NA|NA|TRBV29-1|TRBJ1-1
CSVIQGTEAFF
TGCAGCGTTATACAGGGCACTGAAGCTTTCTTT
>NA|many|TRBV6-5|TRBJ2-4
CASSSPRVPNIQYF
TGTGCCAGCAGCTCCCCGCGGGTTCCAAACATTCAGTACTTC
>NA|many|TRBV27|TRBJ2-7
CASSFRVSYEQYF
TGTGCCAGCAGTTTCAGGGTCTCCTACGAGCAGTACTTC
>NA|many|TRBV5-5|TRBJ2-7
CASSLDLPYEQYF
TGTGCCAGCAGCTTGGACCTACCTTACGAGCAGTACTTC
>NA|NA|TRBV20-1|TRBJ2-2
CSARDTGELFF
TGCAGTGCTAGAGACACCGGGGAGCTGTTTTTT
>NA|many|TRBV6-6|TRBJ1-4
CASRETWGRDEKLFF
TGTGCCAGCAGGGAGACCTGGGGGCGTGATGAAAAACTGTTTTTT
>NA|NA|TRBV6-5|TRBJ2-6
CASSRTAGAYVLTF
TGTGCCAGCAGTAGGACAGCAGGGGCCTACGTCCTGACTTTC
>TRBD2|many|TRBV5-5|TRBJ2-1
CASSLGPGGTRNEQFF
TGTGCCAGCAGCTTGGGTCCGGGAGGAACCCGCAATGAGCAGTTCTTC
>TRBD2|many|TRBV7-2|TRBJ2-1
CASSARLAGAYNEQFF
TGTGCCAGCAGCGCCCGACTAGCGGGGGCCTACAATGAGCAGTTCTTC
>TRBD1|many|TRBV4-3|TRBJ2-7
CASSQVQGLDEQYF
TGCGCCAGCAGCCAAGTACAGGGGTTAGACGAGCAGTACTTC
>TRBD1|many|TRBV7-9|TRBJ1-2
CASSRGPGQFYGYTF
TGTGCCAGCAGCCGCGGACCGGGACAGTTTTATGGCTACACCTTC
>NA|few|TRBV7-9|TRBJ1-2
CASNPTRVRANYGYTF
TGTGCCAGCAACCCAACTCGGGTCCGAGCTAACTATGGCTACACCTTC
>TRBD1|NA|TRBV6-4|TRBJ2-1
CASSAQGQAFDEQFF
TGTGCCAGCAGTGCCCAAGGACAGGCCTTCGATGAGCAGTTCTTC
>NA|NA|TRBV4-3|TRBJ1-2
CASSQGTGTYGYTF
TGCGCCAGCAGCCAAGGAACAGGGACCTATGGCTACACCTTC
>NA|many|TRBV7-2|TRBJ1-1
CASNPVLGTEAFF
TGTGCCAGCAACCCCGTTTTAGGGACAGAAGCTTTCTTT
>NA|many|TRBV5-4|TRBJ1-1
CASSLAGGNTEAFF
TGTGCCAGCAGCCTAGCCGGGGGTAACACTGAAGCTTTCTTT
>TRBD1|many|TRBV7-2|TRBJ2-4
CASSFFDRVLDF
TGTGCCAGCAGCTTCTTTGACAGGGTGCTGGACTTC
>TRBD1|many|TRBV7-9|TRBJ1-2
CASSLSRTGGSYGYTF
TGTGCCAGCAGCTTAAGCCGGACAGGGGGTAGCTATGGCTACACCTTC
>NA|NA|TRBV19|TRBJ2-7
CASSLKEGDNYEQYF
TGTGCCAGTAGTCTAAAGGAGGGGGACAACTACGAGCAGTACTTC
>NA|many|TRBV24-1|TRBJ2-1
CATSDPRASFPASNEQFF
TGTGCCACCAGTGACCCAAGGGCTAGCTTTCCCGCCTCCAATGAGCAGTTCTTC
>TRBD2|NA|TRBV2|TRBJ2-1
CASSLGTSGSSVTYNEQFF
TGTGCCAGCAGCCTGGGGACTAGCGGGAGTAGCGTTACCTACAATGAGCAGTTCTTC
>NA|many|TRBV15|TRBJ1-1
CATSSMNTEAFF
TGTGCCACCAGCAGCATGAACACTGAAGCTTTCTTT
>NA|few|TRBV19|TRBJ2-7
CASSIARGLYEQYF
TGTGCCAGTAGTATAGCCCGGGGCCTCTACGAGCAGTACTTC
>NA|many|TRBV21-1|TRBJ2-3
CASSKEGGADTQYF
TGTGCCAGCAGCAAAGAGGGGGGCGCAGATACGCAGTATTTT
>TRBD1|many|TRBV6-6|TRBJ1-1
CASSYAPGGKNTEAFF
TGTGCCAGCAGTTACGCCCCAGGGGGCAAGAACACTGAAGCTTTCTTT